Shown below are 27 T cell receptor beta chains from a single sample sequenced in a study of cytomegalovirus exposure and HLA in healthy donors. PCR primers comprised 60 Vbeta and 13 Jbeta primers. TCRdb's copy holds only in-frame clones and misses some; the assay was immunoSEQ multiplex PCR. This repertoire shows about 99,000 clones, under 85% found once; its top ten account for roughly 4%. The sample was PBMCs. These receptor sequences come from a man aged 45-60 years in good health and CMV-seropositive.

This clone was seen a single time. The gene calls are TRBV7-9 and TRBJ1-5; D gene unclear. Trimming stripped 3 bases from V and 2 bases from J, with 8 bases between. This CDR3 contains 14 residues. Germline V gene data show CDR1 as SEHNR and CDR2 as FQNEAQ (reference sequence). In DNA, the CDR3 is TGTGCCAGCAGCTTCAGTGCCGGCAATCAGCCCCAGCATTTT. Amino acid sequence: CASSFSAGNQPQHF.

With regard to this clone: The CDR3 does not close with the conserved phenylalanine or tryptophan, likely indicating a read error. The V call is TRBV5-4, the J call TRBJ1-2; perhaps TRBD1 as D (6 bases). In germline, CDR1 is SGHNT, CDR2 YYREEE (reference sequence). The CDR3 loop spans 17 amino acids. V lost 0 bases, J lost 2 bases, and 17 bases lay in between. The DNA for the CDR3 is TGTGCCAGCAGCTTGGCGCTCAGGGGCAGGACGAACTATGGCTACACCCTC. This codes for CASSLALRGRTNYGYTL.

V usage is TRBV5-5 and J usage is TRBJ2-1; D not certain. From germline, CDR1 is SGHKS and CDR2 YYEKEE (reference sequence). The CDR3 extends over 16 amino acids. V lost 0 bases and J lost 10, with 20 bases in between. CDR3 in amino acids: CASSLVSSPTRSEQFF. CDR3 in DNA: TGTGCCAGCAGCTTGGTTTCGAGCCCGACTCGTAGCGAGCAGTTCTTC.

This clone has only a few counts. The chain joins TRBV5-1 to TRBJ2-3; D possibly corresponds to TRBD1 (6 bases). The V end lost 3 bases, the J end lost 3 bases, and 11 bases lay between the germline ends. Germline V gene data show CDR1 as SGHRS and CDR2 as YFSETQ. The CDR3 loop spans 14 amino acids. CDR3 residues: CASSWRTVTDTQYF. DNA of the CDR3: TGCGCCAGCAGCTGGAGGACAGTTACAGATACGCAGTATTTT.

This chain links TRBV18 with TRBJ2-5; perhaps TRBD1 as D (5 bases). The V end was cut by 6 bases, the J end by 5 bases, with 13 bases between. Germline loops: CDR1 KGHSH, CDR2 LQKENI. This CDR3 has 13 residues. In DNA form, the CDR3 reads TGTGCCAGCTCGGACATGGGGCGTGAGACCCAGTACTTC. Translating it yields CASSDMGRETQYF.

The chain links TRBV5-6 to TRBJ1-5; 7 bases are shared with TRBD1. Germline loops: CDR1 SGHDT, CDR2 YYEEEE. This CDR3 is built from 14 residues. V lost 1 base and J lost 6; bases outside the gene matches: 4. In DNA form, the CDR3 reads TGTGCCAGCAGCTTGACAGGGGCCACTCAGCCCCAGCATTTT. Protein product: CASSLTGATQPQHF.

Details on this clone: Sequence at one end of the junction differs from germline and may be a read error. The chain carries TRBV6-1 and TRBJ2-7; 10 positions match TRBD2. CDR1 and CDR2 from the germline V gene are MNHNS and SASEGT. The CDR3 totals 13 residues. This CDR3 reads CASSISGLAQTVF. The CDR3 DNA reads TGTGCCAGCAGTATATCGGGACTAGCGCAGACCGTCTTC.

The chain joins TRBV29-1 to TRBJ2-3, with 7 bases aligning to TRBD2. Losses at the gene ends were 8 bases for V and 6 bases for J; bases not matched to a gene: 11. CDR1 and CDR2 from the germline V gene are SQVTM and ANQGSEA. The CDR3 has 13 residues. The DNA for the CDR3 is TGCAGCCATAGCCGGGGGGAGTGGGATACGCAGTATTTT. It translates to CSHSRGEWDTQYF.

The chain carries TRBV30 and TRBJ1-5, with D tentatively TRBD1 (6 bases). The CDR3 contains 15 residues. The germline V and J ends were trimmed by 0 bases and 7 bases, with 16 bases remaining between them. CDR1 and CDR2 from the germline V gene are GTSNPN and SVGIG (reference sequence). The CDR3 protein is CAWSVYGRGGQPQHF. CDR3 DNA sequence: TGTGCCTGGAGTGTATATGGTAGGGGGGGCCAGCCCCAGCATTTT. Filled out from reference TRBV30 and TRBJ1-5, the complete variable domain reads SQTIHQWPATLVQPVGSPLSLECTVEGTSNPNLYWYRQAAGRGLQLLFYSVGIGQISSEVPQNLSASRPQDRQFILSSKKLLLSDSGFYLCAWSVYGRGGQPQHFGDGTRLSIL.

The CDR3 reads CATSREGTSGRNEQFF. The DNA for the CDR3 is TGTGCCACCAGCAGAGAGGGGACTAGCGGGAGAAATGAGCAGTTCTTC. The chain recombines TRBV15 with TRBJ2-1; 14 positions match TRBD2. V dropped 0 bases and J dropped 7; count of bases not matched to a gene: 2. This CDR3 region has 16 residues. Germline V gene sequence: CDR1 LNHNV, CDR2 YYDKDF (reference sequence). Looking up the rest from reference TRBV15 and TRBJ2-1 gives the full variable domain: DAMVIQNPRYQVTQFGKPVTLSCSQTLNHNVMYWYQQKSSQAPKLLFHYYDKDFNNEADTPDNFQSRRPNTSFCFLDIRSPGLGDTAMYLCATSREGTSGRNEQFFGPGTRLTVL.

The rearrangement links TRBV9 to TRBJ1-6; no reliable D call. From germline, CDR1 is SGDLS and CDR2 YYNGEE. V gave up 0 bases and J gave up 10 bases, with 14 bases separating them. This CDR3 comprises 15 residues. This CDR3 reads CASSVASQFLSPLHF. The CDR3 nucleotides are TGTGCCAGCAGCGTAGCTAGCCAGTTCCTCTCACCCCTCCACTTT.

The chain joins TRBV7-9 to TRBJ1-4; a weak D match, TRBD1 (6 bases). Trimming removed 1 base from V and 6 bases from J, with 9 bases in between. Germline values: CDR1 SEHNR, CDR2 FQNEAQ (reference sequence). The CDR3 runs 14 residues. CDR3 in amino acids: CASSLVPGDEKLFF. DNA for the CDR3: TGTGCCAGCAGCTTAGTTCCAGGGGATGAAAAACTGTTTTTT. The whole variable domain, remainder taken from reference TRBV7-9 and TRBJ1-4, is DTGVSQNPRHKITKRGQNVTFRCDPISEHNRLYWYRQTLGQGPEFLTYFQNEAQLEKSRLLSDRFSAERPKGSFSTLEIQRTEQGDSAMYLCASSLVPGDEKLFFGSGTQLSVL.

CDR3 nucleotide sequence: TGCGCCAGCAGCCTAGGACACGGTCGCGTGGACGAGCAGTACTTC. Translation: CASSLGHGRVDEQYF. The V and J genes are TRBV5-1 and TRBJ2-7, with D possibly matching TRBD1 (5 bases). CDR3 length: 15 residues. Germline-derived CDR1 and CDR2 are SGHRS and YFSETQ. The V end was cut by 4 bases, the J end by 5 bases, with 19 bases between.

The genes are TRBV15 and TRBJ1-3; D call uncertain. The germline gives CDR1 LNHNV, CDR2 YYDKDF (reference sequence). The CDR3 sequence is 13 residues long. V was pared by 5 bases and J by 4 bases, with 9 bases between. DNA for the CDR3: TGTGCCACCAGCGGACTTAGGGGAAACACCATATATTTT. Translation: CATSGLRGNTIYF.

This rearrangement joins TRBV4-1 to TRBJ2-3, with D tentatively TRBD2 (6 bases). Germline V CDR1 and CDR2: MGHRA, YSYEKL. Trimming cost V 2 bases and J 5 bases, with 17 bases left between them. The CDR3 is 16 residues long. The CDR3, as DNA: TGCGCCAGCAGCCAATTCGACGGGAGTTCAGGAGATACGCAGTATTTT. The encoded protein is CASSQFDGSSGDTQYF.

The chain links TRBV6-1 to TRBJ2-3; 9 positions match TRBD1. Germline assignment: CDR1 MNHNS and CDR2 SASEGT. Trimming removed 0 bases from V and 2 bases from J; junction bases left unmatched: 6. The CDR3 sequence is 17 residues long. CDR3 nucleotide sequence: TGTGCCAGCAGTGAAGCGCCGGGACAGGGACCCACAGATACGCAGTATTTT. Translated: CASSEAPGQGPTDTQYF.

The gene calls are TRBV15 and TRBJ2-7; D perhaps matches TRBD2 (5 bases). The CDR3 contains 13 residues. Germline-derived CDR1 and CDR2 are LNHNV and YYDKDF (reference sequence). The germline V and J ends were trimmed by 5 bases and 6 bases, with 14 bases remaining between them. The CDR3 DNA reads as TGTGCCACCAGCGGTACTAGAAGTCGCGAGCAGTACTTC. Protein product: CATSGTRSREQYF. Filled out from reference TRBV15 and TRBJ2-7, the complete variable domain reads DAMVIQNPRYQVTQFGKPVTLSCSQTLNHNVMYWYQQKSSQAPKLLFHYYDKDFNNEADTPDNFQSRRPNTSFCFLDIRSPGLGDTAMYLCATSGTRSREQYFGPGTRLTVT.

The chain couples TRBV11-2 to TRBJ2-1, with 10 bases that match TRBD2. With V trimmed by 5 bases and J by 6 bases, 7 bases remained unmatched. Germline assignment: CDR1 SGHAT and CDR2 FQNNGV. CDR3 length: 15 residues. The CDR3 loop reads CASSQGLADLNEQFF. CDR3 DNA: TGTGCCAGCAGCCAAGGACTAGCGGACCTCAATGAGCAGTTCTTC.

The chain carries TRBV7-3 and TRBJ2-5; a possible D gene is TRBD1 (5 bases). Germline V lookup: CDR1 SGHTA, CDR2 FQGTGA. V shed 1 base and J shed 1 base, with 16 bases lying between them. The CDR3 is made up of 17 amino acids. This CDR3 is CASSLMGPEAPQETQYF. CDR3 DNA: TGTGCCAGCAGCTTAATGGGGCCCGAGGCGCCCCAAGAGACCCAGTACTTC. The whole variable domain, remainder taken from reference TRBV7-3 and TRBJ2-5, is GAGVSQTPSNKVTEKGKYVELRCDPISGHTALYWYRQSLGQGPEFLIYFQGTGAADDSGLPNDRFFAVRPEGSVSTLKIQRTERGDSAVYLCASSLMGPEAPQETQYFGPGTRLLVL.

This sequence joins TRBV6-5 and TRBJ2-7; 7 bases are a match to TRBD2. Germline values: CDR1 MNHEY, CDR2 SVGAGI. The CDR3 spans 14 residues. Trimming removed 6 bases from V and 1 base from J; junction bases left unmatched: 6. The CDR3: CASSSTSRSYEQYF. CDR3 coding DNA: TGTGCCAGCAGCTCGACTAGCCGATCCTACGAGCAGTACTTC.

The chain is built from TRBV28 and TRBJ2-7; 13 positions match TRBD2. The CDR3 totals 17 residues. Germline CDR1 is MDHEN and CDR2 is SYDVKM. J gave up 9 bases and V 5 bases, and 16 bases lay outside the gene matches. In nucleotides, the CDR3 is TGTGCCAGCAGTGCCGGGACTAGCGGGATTGGAGCGGCGGGGCAGTACTTC. Its translation is CASSAGTSGIGAAGQYF.

This clone has only a few counts. The chain combines TRBV7-6 with TRBJ2-3; TRBD2 matches 11 bases. CDR3 length: 19 amino acids. In germline, CDR1 is SGHVS, CDR2 FNYEAQ. V shed 0 bases and J 3 bases; nucleotides not matched to a gene: 11. The CDR3 DNA is TGTGCCAGCAGCTTAGCACGTCTAGCGGGAGGCCGGGGTACAGATACGCAGTATTTT. It specifies CASSLARLAGGRGTDTQYF.

J is TRBJ2-1 and V is TRBV5-4, with TRBD2 matching 13 bases. CDR1 is SGHNT, CDR2 YYREEE, per germline (reference sequence). Trimming removed 4 bases from V and 9 bases from J; junction bases left unmatched: 7. The CDR3 is 15 amino acids. CDR3: CASSGGLAGEGEQFF. CDR3 sequence (DNA): TGTGCCAGCAGCGGAGGACTAGCGGGAGAGGGTGAGCAGTTCTTC.

The rearrangement links TRBV18 to TRBJ2-1; 10 bases are a match to TRBD2. The length of the CDR3 is 16 residues. V gave up 4 bases and J gave up 9 bases; unmatched junction bases: 12. The germline V gene has CDR1 KGHSH and CDR2 LQKENI. The CDR3 loop reads CASSRTLASGRGEQFF. As DNA, the CDR3 is TGTGCCAGCTCACGCACCTTGGCTAGCGGGAGAGGTGAGCAGTTCTTC.

Within the sample, this clone is medium-sized. V and J are TRBV27 and TRBJ2-7, with 7 bases identical to TRBD1. There are 14 residues in the CDR3. Germline V lookup: CDR1 MNHEY, CDR2 SMNVEV (reference sequence). Losses at the gene ends were 4 bases for V and 3 bases for J; bases not matched to a gene: 6. Here the CDR3 reads CASSSSGQNYEQYF. Here the CDR3 DNA reads TGTGCCAGCAGTTCCTCGGGACAGAACTACGAGCAGTACTTC.

The chain combines TRBV10-2 with TRBJ2-3, with D perhaps matching TRBD2 (6 bases). Trimming pared 9 bases from V and 4 bases from J, leaving 11 bases between. CDR3 length: 12 residues. Germline V gives CDR1 WSHSY, CDR2 SAAADI. The DNA of the CDR3 is TGCGCCAGTCGACTAGGGGCAGATACGCAGTATTTT. As protein: CASRLGADTQYF.

The chain links TRBV9 to TRBJ2-7; the match to TRBD1 covers 9 bases. The germline gives CDR1 SGDLS, CDR2 YYNGEE. The CDR3 is 18 amino acids. The trim removed 4 bases at V and 0 bases at J, leaving 14 bases unmatched. The CDR3 loop reads CASSPTYSDRGYSYEQYF. In DNA form, the CDR3 reads TGTGCCAGCAGCCCCACGTATTCCGACAGGGGGTACTCCTACGAGCAGTACTTC.